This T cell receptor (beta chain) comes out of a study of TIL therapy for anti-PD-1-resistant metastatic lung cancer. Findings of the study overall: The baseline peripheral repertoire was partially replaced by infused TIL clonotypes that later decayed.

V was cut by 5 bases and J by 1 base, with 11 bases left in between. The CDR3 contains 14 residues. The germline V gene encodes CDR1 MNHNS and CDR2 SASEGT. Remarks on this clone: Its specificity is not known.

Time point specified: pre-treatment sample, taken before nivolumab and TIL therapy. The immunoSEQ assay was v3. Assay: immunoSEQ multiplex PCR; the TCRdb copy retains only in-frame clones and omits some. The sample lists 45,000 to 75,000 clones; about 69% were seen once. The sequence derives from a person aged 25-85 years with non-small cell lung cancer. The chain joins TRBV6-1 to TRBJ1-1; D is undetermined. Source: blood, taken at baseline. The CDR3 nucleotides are TGTGCCAGCAGTTTCCCCGGGGAGAACACTGAAGCTTTCTTT. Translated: CASSFPGENTEAFF.